A selection of T cell receptor beta chains follows, all from one sample in a study of spatial heterogeneity in lung cancer. TCRdb analysed the 5' RACE reads with MiXCR anew, one entry per CDR3 protein. The table includes 2,500 to 3,000 distinct CDR3 sequences, approximately 13% detected once. Sequencing was performed on PBMCs, taken at surgery. The receptors shown here come from a male donor with early-stage non-small cell lung cancer. Each CDR3 is given with its conserved first and last residue. A D gene is named only where the DNA matches it firmly. A clone size is listed for some rows: how often the clone was seen (once, few, many), or a class if it is expanded.

size: .; V: TRBV6-2/TRBV6-3; J: TRBJ2-1; D: TRBD1; CDR3: CASRDRDREYLGEFF; DNA: TGTGCCAGCAGAGACCGGGACAGGGAATACCTCGGGGAGTTCTTC
size: .; V: TRBV30; J: TRBJ2-6; D: .; CDR3: CACHGISPLAGANVLTF; DNA: TGTGCCTGCCATGGGATCTCTCCCCTGGCTGGGGCCAACGTCCTGACTTTC
size: many; V: TRBV20-1; J: TRBJ2-5; D: .; CDR3: CSARDVQETQYF; DNA: TGCAGTGCTAGGGACGTACAAGAGACCCAGTACTTC
size: medium-sized; V: TRBV23-1; J: TRBJ2-7; D: .; CDR3: CASSPPREADRREQYF; DNA: TGCGCCAGCAGTCCCCCAAGGGAGGCCGACCGACGAGAGCAGTACTTC
size: many; V: TRBV7-2; J: TRBJ2-3; D: .; CDR3: CASSLTGKGTDTQYF; DNA: TGTGCCAGCAGCTTAACGGGAAAAGGCACAGATACGCAGTATTTT
size: many; V: TRBV7-8; J: TRBJ2-7; D: TRBD1; CDR3: CASSLAGRGQGRYEQYF; DNA: TGTGCCAGCAGCTTAGCCGGCAGGGGGCAGGGCCGCTACGAGCAGTACTTC
size: many; V: TRBV12-3/TRBV12-4; J: TRBJ1-3; D: .; CDR3: CASSPWAPGYSGNTIYF; DNA: TGTGCCAGCAGCCCATGGGCCCCAGGGTATTCTGGAAACACCATATATTTT
size: .; V: TRBV11-2; J: TRBJ2-3; D: .; CDR3: CASSLAGRRGTDTQYF; DNA: TGTGCCAGCAGCTTAGCTGGCAGGAGGGGCACAGATACGCAGTATTTT
size: .; V: TRBV28; J: TRBJ1-2; D: .; CDR3: CASSTPPPYGYTF; DNA: TGTGCCAGCAGTACCCCCCCTCCTTATGGCTACACCTTC
size: large; V: TRBV11-2; J: TRBJ2-5; D: .; CDR3: CASSFARQETQYF; DNA: TGTGCCAGCAGCTTCGCCCGACAAGAGACCCAGTACTTC
size: medium-sized; V: TRBV10-3; J: TRBJ2-5; D: .; CDR3: CAISESKGWETQYF; DNA: TGTGCCATCAGTGAGTCGAAGGGCTGGGAGACCCAGTACTTC
size: large; V: TRBV7-9; J: TRBJ2-1; D: .; CDR3: CASSPVGTGGYNEQFF; DNA: TGTGCCAGCAGCCCCGTGGGGACGGGTGGCTACAATGAGCAGTTCTTC
size: many; V: TRBV25-1; J: TRBJ2-7; D: TRBD1; CDR3: CASSVQGAAYGRSEQYF; DNA: TGTGCCAGCAGTGTACAGGGGGCTGCTTACGGACGCTCGGAGCAGTACTTC
size: many; V: TRBV7-2; J: TRBJ2-5; D: TRBD1; CDR3: CASSARQGARETQYF; DNA: TGTGCCAGCAGCGCCAGACAGGGGGCGCGGGAGACCCAGTACTTC
size: few; V: TRBV4-3; J: TRBJ2-5; D: TRBD1; CDR3: CASSQAWAGQGVPFGETQYF; DNA: TGCGCCAGCAGCCAAGCCTGGGCGGGACAGGGAGTTCCGTTCGGGGAGACCCAGTACTTC
size: few; V: TRBV10-2; J: TRBJ1-5; D: .; CDR3: CASSWGYQPQHF; DNA: TGCGCCAGCAGCTGGGGGTATCAGCCCCAGCATTTT
size: .; V: TRBV19; J: TRBJ2-1; D: TRBD1; CDR3: CASRTGDTDEQFF; DNA: TGTGCCAGCCGGACAGGGGACACGGATGAGCAGTTCTTC
size: many; V: TRBV3-1; J: TRBJ2-7; D: TRBD1; CDR3: CASSRTTGGSYEQYF; DNA: TGTGCCAGCAGCCGGACTACAGGGGGCTCCTACGAGCAGTACTTC
size: many; V: TRBV6-6; J: TRBJ2-1; D: TRBD2; CDR3: CASSYRTRGNEQFF; DNA: TGTGCCAGCAGTTACCGGACTAGAGGGAATGAGCAGTTCTTC